This passage covers 4 T cell receptor beta chains from one sample sequenced in a study of tumor and adjacent non-tumor tissue in lung cancer. No cell sorting was done before RNA was extracted from the tissue. The library came from three nested PCR rounds adapted from ARM-PCR protocols. TCRdb reprocessed the multiplex PCR reads with MiXCR, giving one entry per CDR3 protein. The sample lists roughly 120,000 distinct CDR3 sequences, roughly 77% occurring once. The specimen was lung tumor tissue. The receptors shown here come from a woman in her fifties or sixties with non-small cell lung cancer.

Of note for this clonotype: Since a much larger clone is just one base distant, this may be a read error. V gene TRBV5-4 combines with J gene TRBJ2-5; 9 nucleotides agree with TRBD1. Germline CDR1 is SGHNT and CDR2 is YYREEE (reference sequence). The V segment lost 2 bases and the J segment 9 bases; nucleotides outside the gene matches: 11. The CDR3 totals 15 residues. CDR3 sequence: CASSLLTGGLEAQYF. The CDR3 region has the DNA TGTGCCAGCAGCTTATTGACAGGGGGACTGGAGGCCCAGTACTTC.

About this clonotype: A clone one base away is much larger, so this may be a read error. This rearrangement joins TRBV29-1 to TRBJ2-7; 11 bases line up with TRBD2. Germline-derived CDR1 and CDR2 are SQVTM and ANQGSEA. V gave up 5 bases and J gave up 1 base; unmatched junction bases: 7. This CDR3 spans 15 amino acids. The CDR3 protein is CSVRLAGGLSYEQYF. The CDR3 nucleotides read TGCAGCGTTCGGTTAGCGGGAGGGTTATCCTACGAGCAGTACTTC.

With respect to this clonotype: Given a much more abundant clone one base away, this may be a read error. The CDR3 DNA reads as TGTGCCAACACCTCTCAGGGCTATGGCTACACCTTC. It yields the protein CANTSQGYGYTF. The rearrangement joins TRBV6-5 to TRBJ1-2, with a tentative D call TRBD1 (5 bases). The germline gives CDR1 MNHEY, CDR2 SVGAGI. This CDR3 is 12 amino acids long. V gave up 10 bases and J gave up 4 bases, with 13 bases separating them.

Comments on this clonotype: Germline and junction disagree at one end, which may indicate a read error. The chain links TRBV11-3 to TRBJ1-1; TRBD1 might be the D (5 bases). Per germline, CDR1 SGHNT and CDR2 YENEEA. CDR3 length equals 18 residues. The chain's CDR3 is CARSLIGSPGRMNTEAFF. The CDR3 DNA sequence: TGTGCCAGGAGCTTAATTGGGTCGCCGGGACGGATGAACACTGAAGCCTTCTTT.